This passage covers 31 T cell receptor beta chains from one sample sequenced in a study of shared clonotypes between healthy human individuals (dated by TCRdb to the early 2020s). Library method: the immunoSEQ multiplex PCR assay. As stored in TCRdb, this immuneACCESS dataset retains in-frame rearrangements with V and J assigned. A fraction of the clones does not appear; measured against another copy, unresolved V genes explain less than half of the discrepancy, and the remainder lacks a known reason. Present in this sample are some 530,000 clones, approximately 84% of which were seen just once. In total, the top ten clones hold roughly 13% of the sample. The material sequenced was PBMCs. These TCRs come from a woman aged 40 to 50 in good health. Some clones in this sample may be carry-over from other donors' samples.

This chain uses TRBV6-5 with TRBJ2-6, with D unresolved. CDR3 length: 14 amino acids. Trimming pared 7 bases from V and 0 bases from J, leaving 7 bases between. Germline V CDR1 and CDR2: MNHEY, SVGAGI. Written as DNA, the CDR3 is TGTGCCAGCACGAGACGCTCTGGGGCCAACGTCCTGACTTTC. It is translated as CASTRRSGANVLTF.

This clone was observed a single time. The rearrangement links TRBV5-1 to TRBJ1-2; 7 nucleotides align to TRBD1. The CDR3 totals 14 residues. V shed 0 bases and J 4 bases; nucleotides not matched to a gene: 3. Germline CDR1 reads SGHRS; CDR2 reads YFSETQ. CDR3 in amino acids: CASSLEDRVYGYTF. CDR3 in DNA: TGCGCCAGCAGCTTGGAAGACAGGGTCTATGGCTACACCTTC.

This clone was recorded only once. V and J are TRBV7-9 and TRBJ2-3, with D perhaps matching TRBD2 (6 bases). Germline CDR1 and CDR2: SEHNR and FQNEAQ (reference sequence). Trimming stripped 3 bases from V and 4 bases from J, with 11 bases between. This CDR3 contains 14 residues. The CDR3 sequence: CASSFGGAADTQYF. CDR3 coding DNA: TGTGCCAGCAGCTTCGGAGGGGCGGCAGATACGCAGTATTTT.

This rearrangement joins TRBV28 to TRBJ2-5; D gene ambiguous. V gave up 5 bases and J gave up 1 base, with 5 bases separating them. This CDR3 spans 12 amino acids. Germline V lookup: CDR1 MDHEN, CDR2 SYDVKM. The CDR3 DNA reads TGTGCCAGCAGTGTATTCCAAGAGACCCAGTACTTC. This sequence encodes CASSVFQETQYF.

The chain combines TRBV19 with TRBJ2-7; TRBD2 agrees at 7 bases. This CDR3 has 16 amino acids. J was trimmed by 1 base and V by 5 bases; bases with no gene match: 11. The V gene's germline CDR1 is LNHDA and CDR2 SQIVND (reference sequence). In DNA form, the CDR3 reads TGTGCCAGTAGTCCGGGCCCGGGGGGAGCTTCCTACGAGCAGTACTTC. Its translation is CASSPGPGGASYEQYF.

The J gene is TRBJ1-5, the V gene TRBV5-6, with D maybe TRBD1 (5 bases). This CDR3 has 14 amino acids. V was clipped by 2 bases and J by 5 bases, with 11 bases between them. Germline V gene lookup returns CDR1 SGHDT and CDR2 YYEEEE. The CDR3 here is CASSFLGTDQPQHF. The CDR3 nucleotides read TGTGCCAGCAGCTTCCTCGGGACGGATCAGCCCCAGCATTTT.

In regard to this clone: The junction does not match germline at one end; this may be a read error. The chain links TRBV9 to TRBJ2-7; D is ambiguous. There are 13 residues in the CDR3. The V gene's germline CDR1 is SGDLS and CDR2 YYNGEE. CDR3: CAGSVANFDEQYF. Written as DNA, the CDR3 is TGTGCCGGCAGCGTAGCTAATTTCGACGAGCAGTACTTC.

The chain couples TRBV27 to TRBJ1-2; the D gene is possibly TRBD1 (6 bases). This CDR3 is 14 amino acids long. CDR1 MNHEY and CDR2 SMNVEV come from the germline V gene (reference sequence). Trimming left V 0 bases short and J 5 bases short, with 10 bases between. The CDR3 here is CASSLSHRAYGYTF. The DNA of the CDR3 is TGTGCCAGCAGTTTATCTCACAGGGCTTATGGCTACACCTTC.

The gene calls are TRBV30 and TRBJ1-6; D uncertain. Germline CDR1 reads GTSNPN; CDR2 reads SVGIG (reference sequence). The CDR3 extends over 17 amino acids. Deletions cut 1 base from V and 0 bases from J, with 13 bases between. CDR3 bases: TGTGCCTGGAGTGGAGGACTCCTGAGCTCCTATAATTCACCCCTCCACTTT. Protein: CAWSGGLLSSYNSPLHF.

This clone has just a few counts. The gene calls are TRBV7-2 and TRBJ2-1; D unclear. V was trimmed by 1 base and J by 6 bases, leaving 7 bases between them. In germline, CDR1 is SGHTA, CDR2 FQGNSA. The length of the CDR3 is 13 residues. The CDR3 loop is CASSLVRSNEQFF. The CDR3 DNA reads TGTGCCAGCAGCTTAGTAAGGAGCAATGAGCAGTTCTTC.

The count of this clone is one. The chain carries TRBV30 and TRBJ1-1; D is uncertain. V lost 3 bases and J 11 bases, leaving 13 bases between the germline ends. Germline V lookup: CDR1 GTSNPN, CDR2 SVGIG (reference sequence). This CDR3 contains 11 residues. The CDR3 nucleotides read TGTGCCTGGAGCATTCTGTATATGGCTTTCTTT. Its translation: CAWSILYMAFF.

The V gene is TRBV19, the J gene TRBJ1-5; D might be TRBD1 (5 bases). This CDR3 is 15 amino acids long. V was trimmed by 7 bases and J by 0 bases, leaving 13 bases between them. Germline CDR1 and CDR2: LNHDA and SQIVND (reference sequence). The CDR3 loop reads CASTVGHYSNQPQHF. For the CDR3, the DNA is TGTGCCAGTACCGTGGGGCACTATAGCAATCAGCCCCAGCATTTT.

This chain joins TRBV14 and TRBJ2-3; no clear D. Germline loops: CDR1 SGHDN, CDR2 FVKESK. The CDR3 spans 14 residues. Trimming left V 0 bases short and J 1 base short, with 5 bases between. CDR3 sequence: CASSQDWGTDTQYF. The DNA of the CDR3 is TGTGCCAGCAGCCAAGATTGGGGCACAGATACGCAGTATTTT.

V and J are TRBV6-5 and TRBJ1-2; tentative D call: TRBD1 (6 bases). Trimming took off 5 bases at V and 4 bases at J, with 17 bases between the two ends. This CDR3 has 15 amino acids. Germline CDR1 reads MNHEY; CDR2 reads SVGAGI. The CDR3 region is CASSGGGQSFYGYTF. The CDR3 nucleotides read TGTGCCAGCAGTGGAGGAGGACAGTCTTTCTATGGCTACACCTTC.

This clone was counted a single time. V usage is TRBV30 and J usage is TRBJ1-5, with D maybe TRBD1 (5 bases). Per the germline V gene, CDR1 is GTSNPN and CDR2 is SVGIG (reference sequence). This CDR3 has 17 amino acids. The V end lost 0 bases, the J end lost 2 bases, and 17 bases lay between the germline ends. The DNA of the CDR3 is TGTGCCTGGAGTGTACTGGGACCCCTTGCCGGCAATCAGCCCCAGCATTTT. Translation gives CAWSVLGPLAGNQPQHF.

The genes are TRBV13 and TRBJ2-1, with TRBD1 matching over 8 bases. The junction had 4 bases not matched to a gene; V was cut back by 2 bases and J by 4 bases. The CDR3 length is 15 residues. Germline CDR1 PRHDT, CDR2 FYEKMQ (reference sequence). In DNA, the CDR3 is TGTGCCAGCAGCTTACAGGGGGCGTGGTACAATGAGCAGTTCTTC. Its translation: CASSLQGAWYNEQFF.

A word on this clone: An end of the junction differs from the germline gene, which may be a read error. The rearrangement joins TRBV11-2 to TRBJ1-4; 9 nucleotides line up with TRBD1. Germline loops: CDR1 SGHAT, CDR2 FQNNGV. This CDR3 is 13 amino acids long. CDR3 coding DNA: TGTGCCAGCAGCTTAGGGGGTGGGGACAGGGTAGAATTT. This translates into CASSLGGGDRVEF.

The chain links TRBV30 to TRBJ2-5; tentatively, D is TRBD2 (7 bases). The CDR3 totals 15 residues. Germline-derived CDR1 and CDR2 are GTSNPN and SVGIG (reference sequence). The V and J ends lost 0 bases and 2 bases respectively, with 13 bases between them. CDR3 DNA sequence: TGTGCCTGGAGTGTAATCGGGGGGCCTCAAGAGACCCAGTACTTC. Translating it yields CAWSVIGGPQETQYF.

The chain combines TRBV7-9 with TRBJ2-7, with 7 bases aligning to TRBD1. The germline V gene encodes CDR1 SEHNR and CDR2 FQNEAQ (reference sequence). Trimming removed 1 base from V and 6 bases from J; junction bases left unmatched: 3. This CDR3 has 13 amino acids. This chain's CDR3 is CASSLVPGGEQYF. The CDR3 nucleotides read TGTGCCAGCAGCTTAGTCCCAGGGGGCGAGCAGTACTTC.

V gene TRBV7-9 combines with J gene TRBJ1-2; 7 nucleotides align to TRBD1. The germline CDR1 and CDR2 sequences are SEHNR and FQNEAQ (reference sequence). The CDR3 is 15 residues long. The trim removed 5 bases at V and 3 bases at J, leaving 9 bases unmatched. CDR3 in amino acids: CASSRQQGRDYGYTF. In nucleotides, the CDR3 is TGTGCCAGCAGCCGTCAACAGGGGCGGGACTATGGCTACACCTTC.

This chain uses TRBV15 with TRBJ1-5, with a possible D match to TRBD1 (5 bases). Trimming cost V 0 bases and J 9 bases, with 15 bases left between them. The CDR3 spans 15 residues. The germline V gene encodes CDR1 LNHNV and CDR2 YYDKDF (reference sequence). The CDR3 spells CATSREGEPTWPQHF. CDR3 sequence (DNA): TGTGCCACCAGCAGAGAGGGGGAACCAACCTGGCCCCAGCATTTT. The full variable domain, rest sourced from reference TRBV15 and TRBJ1-5, is DAMVIQNPRYQVTQFGKPVTLSCSQTLNHNVMYWYQQKSSQAPKLLFHYYDKDFNNEADTPDNFQSRRPNTSFCFLDIRSPGLGDTAMYLCATSREGEPTWPQHFGDGTRLSIL.

Regarding this clone: This sequence is one base from a far larger clone and is likely a read error. The missing conserved phenylalanine or tryptophan at the end of this CDR3 makes a read error likely. This sample includes further DNA sequences coding for the same CDR3. The genes are TRBV5-1 and TRBJ1-5, with D unclear. This CDR3 has 15 residues. CDR1 and CDR2 from the germline V gene are SGHRS and YFSETQ. Trimming pared 0 bases from V and 0 bases from J, leaving 7 bases between. Written as DNA, the CDR3 is TGCGCCAGCAGCTTGGGACCGCTTAGCAATCAGCCCCAGCATCTT. This codes for CASSLGPLSNQPQHL.

The chain carries TRBV28 and TRBJ1-1, with a tentative D call TRBD1 (5 bases). V lost 3 bases and J 7 bases, leaving 15 bases between the germline ends. The germline V gene has CDR1 MDHEN and CDR2 SYDVKM. This CDR3 has 14 residues. This CDR3 reads CASSFMGPFNEAFF. Written as DNA, the CDR3 is TGTGCCAGCAGTTTTATGGGGCCCTTTAATGAAGCTTTCTTT.

This clone was recorded a few times. V usage is TRBV6-5 and J usage is TRBJ1-1; tentative D call: TRBD1 (6 bases). Between the trimmed V and J ends, which lost 6 bases and 5 bases, there was a span of 16 bases. CDR3 length: 14 amino acids. From germline, CDR1 is MNHEY and CDR2 SVGAGI. The CDR3 DNA reads TGTGCCAGCAGGGCGGCGGGGGCGCAAACTGAAGCTTTCTTT. Residues: CASRAAGAQTEAFF.

J is TRBJ2-7 and V is TRBV18, with 9 bases identical to TRBD1. The CDR3 runs to 15 residues. The germline V gene encodes CDR1 KGHSH and CDR2 LQKENI. The junction had 7 bases not matched to a gene; V was cut back by 2 bases and J by 5 bases. The CDR3 spells CASSPRTGAKNEQYF. The CDR3 DNA sequence: TGTGCCAGCTCACCAAGGACAGGGGCTAAGAACGAGCAGTACTTC.

This chain joins TRBV4-3 and TRBJ2-7; the match to TRBD2 covers 9 bases. With 1 base clipped from V and 3 bases from J, the junction kept 4 bases outside the gene matches. This CDR3 has 15 amino acids. Germline values: CDR1 LGHNA, CDR2 YSLEER. The CDR3 DNA reads TGCGCCAGCAGCCAAGCACGGACTAGCGTCTACGAGCAGTACTTC. Its translation is CASSQARTSVYEQYF.

This chain uses TRBV6-5 with TRBJ1-1, with D tentatively TRBD1 (6 bases). This CDR3 comprises 12 residues. V was shortened by 8 bases and J by 4 bases, with 11 bases between the two germline ends. Germline lookup yields CDR1 MNHEY and CDR2 SVGAGI. This chain's CDR3 is CASFQGFTEAFF. CDR3 nucleotides: TGTGCCAGCTTTCAGGGGTTCACTGAAGCTTTCTTT.

The chain couples TRBV29-1 to TRBJ2-5; D might be TRBD1 or TRBD2, each matching 5 bases. The germline V gene has CDR1 SQVTM and CDR2 ANQGSEA. The CDR3 contains 14 residues. CDR3 amino acids: CSADPGASQETQYF. In DNA form, the CDR3 reads TGCAGTGCTGACCCCGGGGCATCTCAAGAGACCCAGTACTTC.

This chain connects TRBV30 to TRBJ1-2; tentatively, D is TRBD1 (5 bases). V lost 0 bases to trimming and J lost 8 bases, with 10 bases between them. This CDR3 has 12 residues. Germline values: CDR1 GTSNPN, CDR2 SVGIG (reference sequence). CDR3 amino acids: CAWSVAGRGYTF. CDR3 nucleotide sequence: TGTGCCTGGAGTGTAGCAGGGAGAGGCTACACCTTC.

A single count supports this clone. The chain joins TRBV29-1 to TRBJ1-1, with unresolved D. CDR1 and CDR2 (germline): SQVTM, ANQGSEA. Trimming removed 1 base at V and 13 bases at J, with 13 bases between. This CDR3 is 11 amino acids long. The CDR3 reads CSVEGAVGVFF. The CDR3 nucleotides are TGCAGCGTTGAAGGGGCTGTCGGCGTTTTCTTT.

In DNA form, the CDR3 reads TGTGCCAGCAGCATCACGGGACTAGCCATAGATACGCAGTATTTT. Amino acids: CASSITGLAIDTQYF. The chain has TRBV27 and TRBJ2-3, with 9 nucleotides matching TRBD2. CDR3 length equals 15 residues. CDR1 is MNHEY and CDR2 is SMNVEV in the germline V gene (reference sequence). Germline trimming cut 6 bases from V and 5 bases from J; bases unmatched to any gene: 9.